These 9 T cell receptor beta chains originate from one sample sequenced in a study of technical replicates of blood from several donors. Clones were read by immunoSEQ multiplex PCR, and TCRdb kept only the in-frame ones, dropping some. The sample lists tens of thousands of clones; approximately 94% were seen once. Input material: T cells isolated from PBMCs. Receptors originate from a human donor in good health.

The CDR3 sequence: CASSEYRTSGRRLETQYF. The CDR3 coding sequence is TGTGCCAGCAGTGAATATCGGACTAGCGGGAGAAGGTTGGAGACCCAGTACTTC. V is TRBV25-1 and J is TRBJ2-5; 13 bases are shared with TRBD2. Germline CDR1 and CDR2: MGHDK and SYGVNS. V was pared by 0 bases and J by 5 bases, with 9 bases of the junction left unmatched. CDR3 size: 18 residues.

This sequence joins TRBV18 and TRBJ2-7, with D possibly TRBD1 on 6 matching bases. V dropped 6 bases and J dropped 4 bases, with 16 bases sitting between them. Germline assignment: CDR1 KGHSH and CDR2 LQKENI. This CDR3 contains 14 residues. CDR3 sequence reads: CASSSGQGEYEQYF. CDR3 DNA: TGTGCCAGCTCCTCGGGACAAGGGGAGTACGAGCAGTACTTC.

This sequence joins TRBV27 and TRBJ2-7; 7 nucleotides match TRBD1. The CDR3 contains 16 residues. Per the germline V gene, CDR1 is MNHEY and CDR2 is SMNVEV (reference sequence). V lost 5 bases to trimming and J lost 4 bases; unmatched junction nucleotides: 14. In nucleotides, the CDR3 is TGTGCCAGCAGTCCGAGACAGGGAGAGTCCCCTTACGAGCAGTACTTC. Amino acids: CASSPRQGESPYEQYF.

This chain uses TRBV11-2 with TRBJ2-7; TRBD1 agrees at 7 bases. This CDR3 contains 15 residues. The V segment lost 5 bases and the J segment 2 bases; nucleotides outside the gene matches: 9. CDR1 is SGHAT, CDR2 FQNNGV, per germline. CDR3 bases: TGTGCCAGCAGCACCCCCAGGGGGAACACCTACGAGCAGTACTTC. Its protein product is CASSTPRGNTYEQYF.

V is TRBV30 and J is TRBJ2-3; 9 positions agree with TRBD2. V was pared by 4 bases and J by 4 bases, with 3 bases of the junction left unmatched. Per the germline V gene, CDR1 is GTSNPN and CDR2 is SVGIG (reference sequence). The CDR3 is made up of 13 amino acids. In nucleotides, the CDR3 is TGTGCCTGGACTAGCGGGAATCCAGATACGCAGTATTTT. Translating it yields CAWTSGNPDTQYF.

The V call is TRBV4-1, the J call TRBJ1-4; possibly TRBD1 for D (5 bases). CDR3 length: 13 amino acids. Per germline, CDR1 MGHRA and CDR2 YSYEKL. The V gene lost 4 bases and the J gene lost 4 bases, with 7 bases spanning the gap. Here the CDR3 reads CASSPRVNEKLFF. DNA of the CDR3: TGCGCCAGCAGCCCCAGGGTTAATGAAAAACTGTTTTTT.

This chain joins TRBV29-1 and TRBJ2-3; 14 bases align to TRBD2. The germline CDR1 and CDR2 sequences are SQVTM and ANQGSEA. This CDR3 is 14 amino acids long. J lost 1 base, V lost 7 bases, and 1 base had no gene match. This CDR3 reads CSGGLAGGTDTQYF. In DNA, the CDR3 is TGCAGCGGGGGACTAGCGGGGGGCACAGATACGCAGTATTTT.

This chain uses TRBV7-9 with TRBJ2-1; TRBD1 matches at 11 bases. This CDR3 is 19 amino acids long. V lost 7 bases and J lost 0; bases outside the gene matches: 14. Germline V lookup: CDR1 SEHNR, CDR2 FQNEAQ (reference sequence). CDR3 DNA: TGTGCCAGCATACTTAGGACAGGGGGCTTTCCCGACTCCTACAATGAGCAGTTCTTC. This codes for CASILRTGGFPDSYNEQFF.

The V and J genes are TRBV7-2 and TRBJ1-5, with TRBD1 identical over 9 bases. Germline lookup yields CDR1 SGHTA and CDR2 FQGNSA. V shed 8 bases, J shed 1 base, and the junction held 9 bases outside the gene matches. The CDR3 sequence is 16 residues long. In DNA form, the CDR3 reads TGTGCCAGCGGACGCCCGACAGGGGGGAGCAATCAGCCCCAGCATTTT. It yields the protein CASGRPTGGSNQPQHF.